The source of this T cell receptor beta chain is a study of T cell repertoires in cytomegalovirus infection. Study at large: Indications came from public TCR beta signatures; they pointed to CMV infection and to a matching HLA type.

TCRdb called the reads again in MiXCR, with one record for every CDR3 protein. This sample has fewer than 550,000 distinct CDR3 sequences, with about 15% found just once. This clonotype was counted at least ten times. Its antigen is still unknown. General observations from the study: The ex vivo response was dominated by HLA-C-restricted CMV-specific TCR beta clonotypes.

The V gene's germline CDR1 is MDHEN and CDR2 SYDVKM. The CDR3 is made up of 16 amino acids. After removal of 5 bases from V and 1 base from J, the junction contained 7 bases not matched to a gene. The sequenced material came from CD8+ T cells from PBMCs. The J gene is TRBJ2-2, the V gene TRBV28, with 7 bases fitting TRBD1. The sequence came from a human donor in good health (CMV status not recorded). Some clones in this sample may be carry-over from other donors' samples. The CDR3 sequence: CASSPSQGQNTGELFF. In nucleotides, the CDR3 is TGTGCCAGCAGTCCTTCACAGGGGCAGAACACCGGGGAGCTGTTTTTT.